The 10 T cell receptor beta chains below were found in one sample sequenced in a study of blood T cell repertoires in COVID-19. Profiling relied on immunoSEQ multiplex PCR, and the TCRdb table lists in-frame clones only, not all of them. This repertoire shows 240,000 or so clones, about 90% found once; its top ten account for 3% to 3.5%. Specimen: peripheral blood. Receptors originate from a woman in her twenties or thirties who had recovered from COVID-19.

This chain links TRBV3-1 (or the pseudogene TRBV3-2) with TRBJ2-5; tentatively, D is TRBD2 (6 bases). V lost 3 bases to trimming and J lost 2 bases, with 10 bases between them. The V gene's germline CDR1 is LGHDT and CDR2 YNNKEL (reference sequence). This CDR3 has 14 amino acids. CDR3 bases: TGTGCCAGCAGCCAGGGACTTTTTCAAGAGACCCAGTACTTC. Its translation is CASSQGLFQETQYF.

Concerning this clone itself: One end of the junction is discordant with germline, which a read error may explain. The genes are TRBV4-3 and TRBJ1-4, with 10 bases matching TRBD1. In germline, CDR1 is LGHNA, CDR2 YSLEER. The CDR3 has 16 residues. The CDR3 here is CASSEDLWDRGTGLFF. As DNA, the CDR3 is TGCGCCAGCAGCGAAGATCTTTGGGACAGGGGAACCGGACTGTTTTTT.

This chain connects TRBV6-2 or TRBV6-3 to TRBJ2-2; D remains ambiguous. CDR1 MNHEY and CDR2 SVGEGT come from the germline V gene. Trimming stripped 2 bases from V and 2 bases from J, with 21 bases between. There are 19 residues in the CDR3. CDR3 nucleotide sequence: TGTGCCAGCAGTTACCCCTGGAGATCGTCCTTCACTAACACCGGGGAGCTGTTTTTT. Protein product: CASSYPWRSSFTNTGELFF.

The chain links TRBV11-2 to TRBJ2-3; 8 bases fit TRBD1. The germline V gene has CDR1 SGHAT and CDR2 FQNNGV. J gave up 5 bases and V 4 bases, and 8 bases lay outside the gene matches. This CDR3 spans 15 amino acids. Here the CDR3 reads CASSYTTGGIDTQYF. CDR3 sequence (DNA): TGTGCCAGCAGCTACACAACAGGGGGAATAGATACGCAGTATTTT.

The chain recombines TRBV30 with TRBJ2-7, with D maybe TRBD1 (6 bases). Germline CDR1 is GTSNPN and CDR2 is SVGIG (reference sequence). CDR3 size: 12 residues. The V and J ends lost 3 bases and 0 bases respectively, with 6 bases between them. DNA of the CDR3: TGTGCCTGGAGGGACAGCTCCTACGAGCAGTACTTC. It codes for CAWRDSSYEQYF.

This clone turned up a few times. This sequence joins TRBV30 and TRBJ2-1; the D gene is possibly TRBD2 (6 bases). CDR3 length: 17 residues. Germline loops: CDR1 GTSNPN, CDR2 SVGIG (reference sequence). Trimming left V 0 bases short and J 0 bases short, with 15 bases between. Here the CDR3 reads CAWSVRRGKTSYNEQFF. The CDR3 DNA reads as TGTGCCTGGAGTGTACGCCGGGGGAAAACCTCCTACAATGAGCAGTTCTTC.

CDR3 in amino acids: CASSHRVTLLYNEQFF. The CDR3 bases are TGTGCCAGCTCACACAGGGTAACCCTTCTCTACAATGAGCAGTTCTTC. V usage is TRBV18 and J usage is TRBJ2-1; possible D gene TRBD1, 6 bases. Germline V CDR1 and CDR2: KGHSH, LQKENI. The CDR3 covers 16 residues. Trimming removed 4 bases at V and 3 bases at J, with 16 bases between.

V is TRBV7-2 and J is TRBJ1-1; a possible D gene is TRBD1 (6 bases). CDR1 SGHTA and CDR2 FQGNSA come from the germline V gene. This CDR3 has 15 amino acids. V was pared by 5 bases and J by 5 bases, with 18 bases between. This CDR3 reads CASSPLAGGWTEAFF. In DNA, the CDR3 is TGTGCCAGCAGCCCCTTGGCTGGGGGCTGGACTGAAGCTTTCTTT.

V is TRBV5-6 and J is TRBJ2-5; 8 nucleotides align to TRBD1. The CDR3 has 15 residues. Germline CDR1 SGHDT, CDR2 YYEEEE. The V segment lost 2 bases and the J segment 3 bases; nucleotides outside the gene matches: 6. The CDR3 spells CASSLGQGPKETQYF. CDR3 coding DNA: TGTGCCAGCAGCTTAGGACAGGGACCGAAAGAGACCCAGTACTTC.

This clone occurred a few times. The chain is built from TRBV29-1 and TRBJ1-4; TRBD1 is a possible D gene (6 bases). This CDR3 region has 11 residues. Germline loops: CDR1 SQVTM, CDR2 ANQGSEA. Between the trimmed V and J ends, which lost 2 bases and 10 bases, there was a span of 8 bases. CDR3 residues: CSVEMGAKLFF. CDR3 bases: TGCAGCGTTGAAATGGGGGCAAAACTGTTTTTT.